What follows is one T cell receptor (beta chain) and its context. No antigen is known for it. Profiled with immunoSEQ multiplex PCR; TCRdb holds only in-frame clones, not every one. The sample holds about 140,000 clones, roughly 93% seen once. CDR3 length equals 14 residues. Germline V gene lookup returns CDR1 SQVTM and CDR2 ANQGSEA. Trimming removed 7 bases from V and 3 bases from J, with 19 bases in between. The entry originates in a study of T cell responses to AZD1222 COVID-19 vaccine. Overall study results and limits: Vaccine-associated CD4 TCRs ranged over spike, dominating at 160-218 and 743-854. AZD1222 recipients seropositive at baseline numbered only 5 or 6.

The chain joins TRBV29-1 to TRBJ2-7; possibly TRBD1 for D (9 bases). This TCR was sampled from an adult who received the AZD1222 COVID-19 vaccine. Sample: peripheral blood, taken 28 days after the second AZD1222 dose. The CDR3 sequence: CSASGGTGLYEQYF. The CDR3 DNA reads TGCAGCGCCTCGGGAGGGACAGGGCTCTACGAGCAGTACTTC.